One TCR beta chain is described in this entry. The data derive from a study of T-cell memory formation after mild COVID-19. Using its own MiXCR run on the 5' RACE reads, TCRdb lists one record per CDR3 protein. In the table there are 350,000 to 500,000 distinct CDR3 sequences, 20% to 25% of which are singletons. In germline, CDR1 is MNHEY, CDR2 SMNVEV (reference sequence). V gave up 3 bases and J gave up 6 bases, with 18 bases separating them. The CDR3 has 16 amino acids. The V call is TRBV27, the J call TRBJ1-5, with D possibly matching TRBD1 (6 bases). Sequenced input: PBMCs or a T cell subset sorted from them (not recorded which). This clonotype originated in an adult woman who had mild COVID-19 (a few samples of this study predate the infection). Cell type and time point are not known. The CDR3 DNA is TGTGCCAGCAGTTTTGGTTCAGGGGATCGGAGTCAGCCCCAGCATTTT. It is translated as CASSFGSGDRSQPQHF.